A single sample gave rise to the 19 T cell receptor beta chains below, sequenced in a study of beta chain features in type 1 diabetes. All of the isolated RNA was reverse transcribed, so expressed TCRB transcripts were sequenced. The assay was immunoSEQ multiplex PCR, and TCRdb's table has in-frame clones only and misses some. The data show tens of thousands of clones, roughly a third seen once. The sample taken for sequencing was stem cell memory CD4+ T cells from blood. Source of these receptors: a young woman in good health.

The CDR3 loop reads CASGKGQGGATGGYTF. CDR3 bases: TGTGCCAGCGGGAAAGGACAGGGAGGGGCGACAGGGGGCTACACCTTC. The V gene is TRBV7-2, the J gene TRBJ1-2; TRBD1 agrees at 8 bases. The V and J ends lost 8 bases and 8 bases, in that order; junction bases with no gene match: 19. Germline-derived CDR1 and CDR2 are SGHTA and FQGNSA. CDR3 size: 16 residues.

This chain joins TRBV7-8 and TRBJ1-2; no clear D gene. This CDR3 comprises 14 residues. Trimming took off 1 base at V and 4 bases at J, with 10 bases between the two ends. Germline values: CDR1 SGHVS, CDR2 FQNEAQ. CDR3 protein: CASSLGRNLYGYTF. The CDR3 DNA follows: TGTGCCAGCAGCTTAGGCAGGAACCTCTATGGCTACACCTTC. The variable domain in full, with the rest retrieved from reference TRBV7-8 and TRBJ1-2, is GAGVSQSPRYKVAKRGQDVALRCDPISGHVSLFWYQQALGQGPEFLTYFQNEAQLDKSGLPSDRFFAERPEGSVSTLKIQRTQQEDSAVYLCASSLGRNLYGYTFGSGTRLTVV.

This clone was counted between two and nine times. The genes are TRBV9 and TRBJ2-7; TRBD2 might be the D (6 bases). Germline-derived CDR1 and CDR2 are SGDLS and YYNGEE. V lost 8 bases to trimming and J lost 0 bases, with 9 bases between them. The CDR3 consists of 12 residues. The CDR3 is CASGGSSYEQYF. The CDR3 DNA reads as TGTGCCAGTGGGGGGAGCTCCTACGAGCAGTACTTC.

This clone was recorded a few times. V usage is TRBV4-3 and J usage is TRBJ2-1, with D unresolved. The CDR3 has 15 residues. Per germline, CDR1 LGHNA and CDR2 YSLEER. Trimming left V 0 bases short and J 4 bases short, with 10 bases between. The chain's CDR3 is CASSQDLGRYNEQFF. The CDR3 DNA reads as TGCGCCAGCAGCCAAGATCTGGGCAGGTACAATGAGCAGTTCTTC.

The V gene is TRBV5-1, the J gene TRBJ1-3; D gene uncertain. Germline assignment: CDR1 SGHRS and CDR2 YFSETQ. Trimming took off 1 base at V and 2 bases at J, with 13 bases between the two ends. This CDR3 has 16 amino acids. The DNA of the CDR3 is TGCGCCAGCAGCTTGTTCGGGGAAGACCCTGGAAACACCATATATTTT. The encoded protein is CASSLFGEDPGNTIYF.

This clone was seen more than once but under ten times. This chain uses TRBV4-3 with TRBJ1-1; weak D call: TRBD1 (5 bases). Trimming took 3 bases from V and 4 from J, leaving 18 bases between them. CDR3 length: 16 amino acids. Per germline, CDR1 LGHNA and CDR2 YSLEER. CDR3 nucleotide sequence: TGCGCCAGCAGCCAGAGATATGGGGGAGGTGGCACTGAAGCTTTCTTT. This encodes CASSQRYGGGGTEAFF.

The V and J genes are TRBV5-4 and TRBJ2-7; 7 positions match TRBD2. The CDR3 covers 15 residues. Germline values: CDR1 SGHNT, CDR2 YYREEE (reference sequence). V lost 4 bases to trimming and J lost 4 bases; unmatched junction nucleotides: 11. The CDR3 region is CASSPNLAGVYEQYF. CDR3 DNA: TGTGCCAGCAGCCCTAATTTAGCGGGCGTATACGAGCAGTACTTC.

The J gene is TRBJ2-7, the V gene TRBV5-1; 10 bases fit TRBD1. V shed 5 bases and J 2 bases; nucleotides not matched to a gene: 16. CDR1 and CDR2 (germline): SGHRS, YFSETQ. The CDR3 spans 18 residues. In DNA, the CDR3 is TGCGCCAGCAGATATACCGGGTCCGGACAGGGGGTACCCTACGAGCAGTACTTC. Residues: CASRYTGSGQGVPYEQYF.

CDR3: CASSQRDRVSEAFF. CDR3 bases: TGCGCCAGCAGCCAGCGGGACAGGGTGTCTGAAGCTTTCTTT. This chain joins TRBV5-1 and TRBJ1-1; TRBD1 matches at 9 bases. The CDR3 runs to 14 residues. Per the germline V gene, CDR1 is SGHRS and CDR2 is YFSETQ. Trimming removed 4 bases from V and 6 bases from J; junction bases left unmatched: 7.

This clone was picked up a small number of times. The chain couples TRBV2 to TRBJ1-2; 9 positions agree with TRBD1. CDR1 and CDR2 (germline): SNHLY, FYNNEI. The ends lost 2 bases at V and 8 bases at J; junction bases unmatched: 9. The CDR3 sequence is 15 residues long. The CDR3 bases are TGTGCCAGCAGTGAAAGTCGGGACAGGGTAGGGGGCTACACCTTC. Encoded protein: CASSESRDRVGGYTF.

The chain employs TRBV5-6 and TRBJ2-6; D not certain. The V gene lost 0 bases and the J gene lost 4 bases, with 14 bases spanning the gap. Germline V CDR1 and CDR2: SGHDT, YYEEEE. The CDR3 contains 17 residues. The CDR3 DNA reads as TGTGCCAGCAGCTTGGCACAGTCCGCTCGAGGGGCCAACGTCCTGACTTTC. Translated: CASSLAQSARGANVLTF.

The CDR3, as DNA: TGTGCCAGCAGTGGGGACAGCCATTACAATGAGCAGTTCTTC. It yields the protein CASSGDSHYNEQFF. The chain employs TRBV2 and TRBJ2-1; 7 bases are shared with TRBD1. V lost 4 bases to trimming and J lost 4 bases; unmatched junction nucleotides: 4. The CDR3 is 14 amino acids. Germline CDR1 and CDR2: SNHLY and FYNNEI.

This clone has only a few counts. The chain combines TRBV19 with TRBJ1-5, with TRBD1 as a possible D gene (5 bases). In germline, CDR1 is LNHDA, CDR2 SQIVND (reference sequence). The CDR3 extends over 14 amino acids. Trimming pared 3 bases from V and 7 bases from J, leaving 13 bases between. CDR3 coding DNA: TGTGCCAGTAGTATCCAAGGGGTAGGCCAGCCCCAGCATTTT. Translation: CASSIQGVGQPQHF.

The chain uses TRBV19 and TRBJ1-5, with a possible D match to TRBD1 (6 bases). Deletions cut 2 bases from V and 0 bases from J, with 11 bases between. The CDR3 length is 16 residues. Germline V lookup: CDR1 LNHDA, CDR2 SQIVND (reference sequence). The CDR3 DNA reads TGTGCCAGTAGTATATCAGGGGCGTATAGCAATCAGCCCCAGCATTTT. Amino acids: CASSISGAYSNQPQHF.

The chain has TRBV2 and TRBJ1-5; no reliable D call. Germline V gene sequence: CDR1 SNHLY, CDR2 FYNNEI. V was shortened by 8 bases and J by 6 bases, with 14 bases between the two germline ends. CDR3 length: 13 amino acids. CDR3 protein: CASSSGRVQPQHF. CDR3 bases: TGTGCCAGCTCCTCGGGGAGGGTTCAGCCCCAGCATTTT.

The rearrangement links TRBV7-2 to TRBJ1-6, with TRBD1 matching over 9 bases. J was trimmed by 7 bases and V by 1 base; bases with no gene match: 2. Germline V gene data show CDR1 as SGHTA and CDR2 as FQGNSA. This CDR3 has 15 residues. This CDR3 is CASSLGDRENSPLHF. DNA for the CDR3: TGTGCCAGCAGCTTAGGGGACAGGGAGAATTCACCCCTCCACTTT. The full variable domain, in which reference TRBV7-2 and TRBJ1-6 provide the parts outside the CDR3, is GAGVSQSPSNKVTEKGKDVELRCDPISGHTALYWYRQSLGQGLEFLIYFQGNSAPDKSGLPSDRFSAERTGGSVSTLTIQRTQQEDSAVYLCASSLGDRENSPLHFGNGTRLTVT.

The chain links TRBV11-1 to TRBJ2-5; 10 bases line up with TRBD2. Germline lookup yields CDR1 SGHAT and CDR2 FQDESV (reference sequence). Losses at the gene ends were 2 bases for V and 1 base for J; bases not matched to a gene: 4. The CDR3 loop spans 16 amino acids. CDR3 sequence (DNA): TGTGCCAGCAGCTTACTAGCGGGGGCTCTCCAAGAGACCCAGTACTTC. This translates into CASSLLAGALQETQYF. Full variable domain (rest looked up from reference TRBV11-1 and TRBJ2-5): EAEVAQSPRYKITEKSQAVAFWCDPISGHATLYWYRQILGQGPELLVQFQDESVVDDSQLPKDRFSAERLKGVDSTLKIQPAELGDSAMYLCASSLLAGALQETQYFGPGTRLLVL.

This clone was seen more than once but under ten times. The V gene is TRBV10-3, the J gene TRBJ2-3; D gene unclear. The germline CDR1 and CDR2 sequences are ENHRY and SYGVKD. The length of the CDR3 is 12 residues. Deletions cut 6 bases from V and 6 bases from J, with 10 bases between. This chain's CDR3 is CAIRAEADTQYF. DNA for the CDR3: TGTGCCATCAGGGCCGAGGCGGATACGCAGTATTTT.

This clone was seen more than once but under ten times. The chain employs TRBV18 and TRBJ1-1; D not resolved. CDR3 size: 16 residues. V was clipped by 2 bases and J by 1 base, with 14 bases between them. CDR1 and CDR2 from the germline V gene are KGHSH and LQKENI. CDR3 DNA sequence: TGTGCCAGCTCACCAGGATTGAGACGGGGGAACACTGAAGCTTTCTTT. Translating gives CASSPGLRRGNTEAFF.